Listed here are 7 T cell receptor beta chains from one sample, sequenced in a study of T cell responses to AZD1222 COVID-19 vaccine. The repertoire was sequenced with immunoSEQ multiplex PCR; TCRdb's copy has only in-frame clones and lacks some. The sample lists approximately 89,000 clones, 92% occurring once. Source: peripheral blood, taken on day 0 of AZD1222 vaccination. The receptors shown here come from an adult in good health.

This clone was recorded once. V gene TRBV5-1 combines with J gene TRBJ1-1; maybe TRBD1 (5 bases). V was shortened by 0 bases and J by 5 bases, with 11 bases between the two germline ends. This CDR3 spans 14 amino acids. Germline V gene lookup returns CDR1 SGHRS and CDR2 YFSETQ. The CDR3 reads CASSLAMGGTEAFF. The CDR3 DNA reads TGCGCCAGCAGCTTGGCCATGGGGGGGACTGAAGCTTTCTTT.

The rearrangement links TRBV6-2 or TRBV6-3 to TRBJ2-2; TRBD2 matches at 8 bases. This CDR3 spans 19 amino acids. Per the germline V gene, CDR1 is MNHEY and CDR2 is SVGEGT. After removal of 6 bases from V and 6 bases from J, the junction contained 21 bases not matched to a gene. The CDR3 region has the DNA TGTGCCAGCAGCCACGAGGGACTAGGGGCTAAATCGGCGCCCGGGGAGCTGTTTTTT. This encodes CASSHEGLGAKSAPGELFF.

The chain recombines TRBV9 with TRBJ2-6; TRBD1 agrees at 7 bases. The CDR3 contains 17 residues. The germline V gene has CDR1 SGDLS and CDR2 YYNGEE. Germline trimming cut 3 bases from V and 2 bases from J; bases unmatched to any gene: 8. The CDR3 loop is CASSAQTGITGANVLTF. The CDR3, as DNA: TGTGCCAGCAGCGCGCAGACAGGGATCACTGGGGCCAACGTCCTGACTTTC. Full variable domain (rest looked up from reference TRBV9 and TRBJ2-6): DSGVTQTPKHLITATGQRVTLRCSPRSGDLSVYWYQQSLDQGLQFLIQYYNGEERAKGNILERFSAQQFPDLHSELNLSSLELGDSALYFCASSAQTGITGANVLTFGAGSRLTVL.

This sequence joins TRBV29-1 and TRBJ2-3; 8 nucleotides agree with TRBD2. The germline gives CDR1 SQVTM, CDR2 ANQGSEA. CDR3 length: 13 residues. V lost 4 bases, J lost 3 bases, and 3 bases stayed unmatched. CDR3 DNA: TGCAGCGTTGGCGGGAGGCTTACAGATACGCAGTATTTT. Translated, it gives CSVGGRLTDTQYF.

J is TRBJ2-1 and V is TRBV28, with 7 nucleotides matching TRBD1. Germline assignment: CDR1 MDHEN and CDR2 SYDVKM. With V trimmed by 5 bases and J by 9 bases, 13 bases remained unmatched. This CDR3 has 15 amino acids. CDR3 residues: CASSQADRAPGEQFF. CDR3 nucleotides: TGTGCCAGCAGTCAAGCCGACAGGGCCCCCGGTGAGCAGTTCTTC. The complete variable domain, with remaining parts taken from reference TRBV28 and TRBJ2-1, reads DVKVTQSSRYLVKRTGEKVFLECVQDMDHENMFWYRQDPGLGLRLIYFSYDVKMKEKGDIPEGYSVSREKKERFSLILESASTNQTSMYLCASSQADRAPGEQFFGPGTRLTVL.

The chain joins TRBV2 to TRBJ2-3, with a weak D call TRBD1 (5 bases). The CDR3 is 14 amino acids. Trimming stripped 3 bases from V and 1 base from J, with 8 bases between. Looked up from germline, CDR1 is SNHLY and CDR2 is FYNNEI. The CDR3 DNA follows: TGTGCCAGCAGTGACAGGGTAGGCACAGATACGCAGTATTTT. This codes for CASSDRVGTDTQYF. Together with reference TRBV2 and TRBJ2-3, the CDR3 gives the full variable domain: EPEVTQTPSHQVTQMGQEVILRCVPISNHLYFYWYRQILGQKVEFLVSFYNNEISEKSEIFDDQFSVERPDGSNFTLKIRSTKLEDSAMYFCASSDRVGTDTQYFGPGTRLTVL.

This chain uses TRBV30 with TRBJ1-1, with 8 bases aligning to TRBD1. The V gene's germline CDR1 is GTSNPN and CDR2 SVGIG (reference sequence). With 3 bases clipped from V and 0 bases from J, the junction kept 6 bases outside the gene matches. The CDR3 contains 15 residues. The CDR3 spells CAWRGDRIMNTEAFF. The DNA for the CDR3 is TGTGCCTGGAGGGGGGACAGGATTATGAACACTGAAGCTTTCTTT.